This T cell receptor (beta chain) originates from a study of cytotoxic CD8 clonotypes in ibrutinib-treated CLL listed by TCRdb under 2021. With respect to the entire study: The cohort had eleven to twelve relapsed/refractory and more than 14 treatment-naive patients; roughly 17 were IGHV unmutated. Cryopreserved peripheral blood mononuclear cells were collected at three points: before therapy, at response, and at either sustained remission or disease progression. Response samples were taken after a median of around 13 months on treatment, ranging from 6 to 36 months. Longitudinal samples were obtainable from about 30% of the roughly 90 participants in the trial. Responses were partial in 25 or so patients and complete in 2; after median around 65 months follow-up, roughly 15 stayed in remission and about 12 progressed. Samples averaged about 260,000 productive templates and more than 85,000 productive rearrangements. Every remission and progressive disease sample was obtained while ibrutinib was still being received by the patients. Broad study findings and their caveats: Baseline clonality exceeded that of age-matched healthy donors and correlated strongly with circulating CD8+ T-cell counts. Public clonotypes were rare and either shrank or stayed stable during treatment, and the rise in clonality at ibrutinib response reflected expansion of private clonotypes. Sustained-remission and progressing patients did not have matched sampling times, and lymph node repertoires were not examined. Clonality increased at ibrutinib response, stayed stable in sustained remission, and fell back toward baseline at progression.

As for this clone: The target of this receptor is not known. Base qualities are not recorded, but no much larger clone differs from it by a single base.

Each clonotype received, on average, around 10x coverage in deep resolution sequencing performed on a MiSeq, where the target depth lay between 1 in 1 million and 1 in 200,000 T cells. The immunoSEQ hsTCRB Kit was used to generate TCR beta libraries. Regarding the original processing steps: The data were analyzed with ImmunoSEQ Analyzer and ImmunoSEQ Data Assistant, and V, D and J gene assignments followed IMGT definitions. Clonality, which ranges from 0 to 1, was calculated by subtracting the normalized Shannon entropy of productive rearrangement frequencies from one. Only overrepresented clonotypes making up at least 0.05% of each patient's repertoire were included in the public clonotype analysis. Repertoires from some 13 age-matched healthy donors in immuneACCESS were used as clonality controls. In its TCRdb copy, this immuneACCESS table keeps in-frame sequences only and misses some clones. Where compared with another copy, unresolved V genes explain less than half of these, and the others have no known cause. V, J and clone size are taken as reported in that table, and D and trimming were inferred from the DNA itself. For this sample there are over 110,000 clones; 75% to 95% appear just once. Of the sample, 11% is held by the ten largest clones.

According to the study, the label for this sample's time point signals: more than 10 months on ibrutinib. For TCR beta library preparation, roughly 2 micrograms of genomic DNA was extracted from cryopreserved PBMCs. Longitudinal blood samples from CLL patients on ibrutinib monotherapy were analyzed using high-throughput TCR beta sequencing. The patients took part in an open-label, single-center phase 2 trial of ibrutinib monotherapy. V and J lose 1 base and 2 bases, and a span of 11 bases separates them. CDR3 length: 15 amino acids, cysteine to phenylalanine. Solely the CDR3 DNA is kept, with 45 bases framed from the first base. CDR1 and CDR2 are drawn from the germline V gene: SGHAT, FQNNGV.

This receptor was identified in a human donor with chronic lymphocytic leukemia. The specimen comprised PBMCs, sampled after 12 months of ibrutinib treatment. In this chain, TRBV11-2 is recombined with TRBJ2-5, and perhaps TRBD1 as D gene, on 5 matching bases. This receptor has the CDR3 CASSLGQGLQETQYF. The DNA sequence is TGTGCCAGCAGCTTAGGGCAGGGCCTTCAAGAGACCCAGTACTTC.